The rows below give T cell receptor beta chains drawn from one sample of a study of post-analysis software for immune sequencing data. TCRdb independently ran MiXCR on the PCR reads; one entry per CDR3 protein. Found here are about 760,000 distinct CDR3 sequences, 25% to 30% of them singletons; the top ten hold more than 0.45%. The sample taken for sequencing was blood. The receptor source for this set is a girl aged 5 to 17 with multiple sclerosis. CDR3s include the opening cysteine and the closing phenylalanine or tryptophan. A D gene is named only where the DNA matches it firmly. The size field is filled for only some rows; it gives once, few, many or a size class.

clone size	V gene	D gene	J gene	CDR3 protein	CDR3 DNA
.	TRBV5-1	TRBD1	TRBJ1-5	CASSSGTADNQPQHF	TGCGCCAGCAGCTCCGGGACAGCGGACAATCAGCCCCAGCATTTT
.	TRBV10-3	TRBD1	TRBJ2-5	CAISESRQGPRETQYF	TGTGCCATCAGTGAGTCGAGACAGGGGCCAAGGGAGACCCAGTACTTC
.	TRBV28	TRBD2	TRBJ2-7	CASSGIAGVNEQYF	TGTGCCAGCAGCGGGATAGCGGGAGTTAACGAGCAGTACTTC
.	TRBV27	TRBD1	TRBJ2-4	CASISSLQGGPRLAKNIQYF	TGTGCCAGCATTTCCAGCCTCCAAGGGGGCCCCAGGCTAGCCAAAAACATTCAGTACTTC
many	TRBV20-1	.	TRBJ2-7	CSASYEQYF	TGCAGTGCTAGCTACGAGCAGTACTTC
.	TRBV20-1	.	TRBJ1-1	CSARDWPGGNTEAFF	TGCAGTGCTAGAGATTGGCCGGGAGGGAACACTGAAGCTTTCTTT
.	TRBV27	.	TRBJ2-3	CASSLYRRTDTQYF	TGTGCCAGCAGTTTATATCGGCGCACAGATACGCAGTATTTT
.	TRBV15	TRBD1	TRBJ1-6	CATSSGDRNSPLHF	TGTGCCACCAGCTCCGGGGACAGGAATTCACCCCTCCACTTT
few	TRBV29-1	.	TRBJ1-1	CSTASLGTNTEAFF	TGCAGCACTGCCAGTCTTGGTACGAACACTGAAGCTTTCTTT
few	TRBV15	TRBD1	TRBJ1-5	CATSDLTGGYQPQHF	TGTGCCACCAGCGATCTCACAGGGGGCTATCAGCCCCAGCATTTT
.	TRBV20-1	.	TRBJ2-7	CSARGSDGHAYEQYF	TGCAGTGCTAGAGGATCGGACGGACATGCCTACGAGCAGTACTTC
few	TRBV28	.	TRBJ2-2	CASSFPNTGELFF	TGTGCCAGCAGTTTTCCGAACACCGGGGAGCTGTTTTTT
.	TRBV5-1	TRBD1	TRBJ1-6	CASSLRDRGDSPLHF	TGCGCCAGCAGCCTCCGGGACAGGGGTGATTCACCCCTCCACTTT
.	TRBV3-1	.	TRBJ1-1	CASSQDPANTEAFF	TGTGCCAGCAGCCAAGATCCGGCGAACACTGAAGCTTTCTTT
.	TRBV20-1	.	TRBJ1-1	CSAVGHRANTEAFF	TGCAGTGCGGTGGGACATCGGGCGAACACTGAAGCTTTCTTT
.	TRBV4-1	.	TRBJ1-5	CASSQETHSNQPQHF	TGCGCCAGCAGCCAAGAGACCCATAGCAATCAGCCCCAGCATTTT
.	TRBV3-1	.	TRBJ1-5	CASSQDGSDQPQHF	TGTGCCAGCAGCCAAGACGGAAGTGATCAGCCCCAGCATTTT
.	TRBV7-9	.	TRBJ2-1	CASKQSGTPSPYNEQFF	TGTGCCAGCAAACAATCCGGGACTCCTAGCCCCTACAATGAGCAGTTCTTC
few	TRBV28	.	TRBJ2-7	CASSLFWSRENEQYF	TGTGCCAGCAGTTTATTTTGGAGTCGGGAAAATGAGCAGTACTTC
.	TRBV5-1	TRBD2	TRBJ2-3	CASSLGGGTSTSTDTQYF	TGCGCCAGCAGCTTGGGAGGGGGGACTAGCACGAGCACAGATACGCAGTATTTT
.	TRBV7-2	TRBD2	TRBJ2-1	CASSLGGSGVEQFF	TGTGCCAGCAGCTTAGGCGGTAGCGGGGTTGAGCAGTTCTTC
.	TRBV10-3	TRBD1	TRBJ1-2	CAISERTGGDYGYTF	TGTGCCATCAGTGAGAGGACAGGGGGCGACTATGGCTACACCTTC
few	TRBV4-3	TRBD2	TRBJ2-1	CASSPSGSNNEQFF	TGCGCCAGCAGCCCTAGCGGGAGTAATAATGAGCAGTTCTTC
.	TRBV10-3	.	TRBJ2-3	CAISPQQGRGTDTQYF	TGTGCCATCAGTCCCCAGCAGGGGCGAGGCACAGATACGCAGTATTTT
.	TRBV7-9	.	TRBJ1-2	CASSLADGRYGYTF	TGTGCCAGCAGCTTAGCGGACGGACGCTATGGCTACACCTTC
.	TRBV4-1	.	TRBJ1-2	CASSQDERTHYGYTF	TGCGCCAGCAGCCAAGATGAGAGGACGCACTATGGCTACACCTTC
.	TRBV29-1	.	TRBJ2-1	CSFPSYNEQFF	TGCAGTTTCCCCTCCTACAATGAGCAGTTCTTC
.	TRBV6-2/TRBV6-3	.	TRBJ2-1	CASSRTRRSSYNEQFF	TGTGCCAGCAGCCGTACCCGTCGAAGCTCCTACAATGAGCAGTTCTTC